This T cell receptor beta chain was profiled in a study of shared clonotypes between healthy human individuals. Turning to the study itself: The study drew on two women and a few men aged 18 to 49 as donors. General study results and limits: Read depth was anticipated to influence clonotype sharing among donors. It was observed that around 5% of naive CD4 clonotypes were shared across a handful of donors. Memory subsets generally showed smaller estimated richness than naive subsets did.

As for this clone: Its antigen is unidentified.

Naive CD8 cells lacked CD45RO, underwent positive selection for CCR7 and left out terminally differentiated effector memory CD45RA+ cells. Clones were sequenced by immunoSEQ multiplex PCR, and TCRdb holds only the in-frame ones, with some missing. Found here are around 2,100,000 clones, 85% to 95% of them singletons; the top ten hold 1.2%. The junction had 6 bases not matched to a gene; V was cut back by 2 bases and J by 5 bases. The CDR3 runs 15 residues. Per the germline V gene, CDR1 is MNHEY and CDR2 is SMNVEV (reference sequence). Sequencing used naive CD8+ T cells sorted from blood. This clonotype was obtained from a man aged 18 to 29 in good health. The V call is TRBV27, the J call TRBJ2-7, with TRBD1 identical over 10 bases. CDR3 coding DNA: TGTGCCAGCAGTTTAATCGGGACAGGGGACAACGAGCAGTACTTC. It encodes CASSLIGTGDNEQYF.